These T cell receptor beta chains were read from a single sample in a study of blood T cell repertoires in COVID-19. Data came from immunoSEQ multiplex PCR; TCRdb stores just in-frame clones and leaves some out. The profile shows about 140,000 clones, around 78% of them singletons. Sequenced input: peripheral blood. Source of these receptors: a woman aged 55-75 years with acute or convalescent COVID-19. The CDR3 runs from the conserved cysteine through the conserved F or W. Fields, in order: clone size, J gene, V gene, CDR3 length, D gene, CDR3 protein, CDR3 DNA. D genes are given only for firm matches. Part of the rows lack a size; the others show once, few, many or a class for expanded clones.

NA,TRBJ2-4,TRBV2,13,NA,CASGRDEKNIQYF,TGTGCCAGCGGGCGGGACGAGAAAAACATTCAGTACTTC
NA,TRBJ2-3,TRBV5-1,17,NA,CASSLRTGTHLTDTQYF,TGCGCCAGCAGCTTGCGAACAGGGACCCACCTCACAGATACGCAGTATTTT
NA,TRBJ1-2,TRBV27,13,NA,CASSFSRYYGYTF,TGTGCCAGCAGTTTCTCCAGGTACTATGGCTACACCTTC
NA,TRBJ2-5,TRBV20-1,14,NA,CSASFPRYQETQYF,TGCAGTGCTAGTTTCCCTAGATACCAAGAGACCCAGTACTTC
once,TRBJ1-6,TRBV5-1,17,TRBD1,CASSLLGQGVDNSPLHF,TGCGCCAGCAGCTTGCTGGGCCAGGGGGTAGATAATTCACCCCTCCACTTT
NA,TRBJ1-6,TRBV7-2,16,NA,CASSFTRGSYNSPLHF,TGTGCCAGCAGCTTTACTCGGGGCTCCTATAATTCACCCCTCCACTTT
NA,TRBJ2-5,TRBV11-2,15,TRBD2,CASSWGTSSSETQYF,TGTGCCAGCAGCTGGGGGACTAGCAGTTCCGAGACCCAGTACTTC
NA,TRBJ1-1,TRBV28,14,TRBD1,CASSLFLTTQGTFF,TGTGCCAGCAGTTTATTCCTTACTACACAGGGGACTTTCTTT
NA,TRBJ2-5,TRBV27,13,NA,CASSLGGWETQYF,TGTGCCAGCAGTTTGGGGGGTTGGGAGACCCAGTACTTC
NA,TRBJ2-6,TRBV7-9,17,TRBD1,CASSWGQTSSGANVLTF,TGTGCCAGCAGCTGGGGACAGACAAGCTCTGGGGCCAACGTCCTGACTTTC
NA,TRBJ2-3,TRBV5-1,18,TRBD2,CASSLARGLAGGWDTQYF,TGCGCCAGCAGCTTGGCCAGGGGACTAGCGGGAGGTTGGGATACGCAGTATTTT
NA,TRBJ2-5,TRBV19,16,TRBD2,CASTTRAGVLEETQYF,TGTGCCAGTACTACACGGGCGGGAGTTTTGGAAGAGACCCAGTACTTC
NA,TRBJ1-1,TRBV7-9,14,TRBD1,CASREGQGVQEAFF,TGTGCCAGCAGAGAAGGACAGGGGGTACAAGAAGCTTTCTTT
NA,TRBJ2-3,TRBV7-9,15,NA,CASSSVGGGADTQYF,TGTGCCAGCAGCTCCGTCGGAGGTGGCGCAGATACGCAGTATTTT
NA,TRBJ2-7,TRBV4-2,14,NA,CASSQNRGSYEQYF,TGTGCCAGCAGCCAAAACCGGGGGTCCTACGAGCAGTACTTC
few,TRBJ1-1,TRBV7-2,10,NA,CARLQGEAFF,TGTGCGAGACTTCAGGGTGAAGCTTTCTTT
NA,TRBJ1-2,TRBV30,13,TRBD1,CAWSSEGAYGYTF,TGTGCCTGGAGTTCGGAGGGGGCGTATGGCTACACCTTC
few,TRBJ1-5,TRBV7-9,15,NA,CASSLGPGDNQPQHF,TGTGCCAGCAGCTTAGGCCCGGGGGATAATCAGCCCCAGCATTTT
NA,TRBJ2-1,TRBV28,14,TRBD2,CASSGLAVTSEQFF,TGTGCCAGCAGTGGTCTAGCGGTGACCTCGGAGCAGTTCTTC
NA,TRBJ1-1,TRBV7-6,14,NA,CASSPGEANTEAFF,TGTGCCAGCAGCCCGGGGGAGGCAAACACTGAAGCTTTCTTT
NA,TRBJ2-1,TRBV11-2,13,NA,CASSHATGNEQFF,TGTGCCAGCAGCCATGCCACAGGGAATGAGCAGTTCTTC
NA,TRBJ2-7,TRBV6-6,15,TRBD1,CASGDGTGGVYEQYF,TGTGCCAGCGGTGACGGGACAGGCGGCGTTTACGAGCAGTACTTC
NA,TRBJ2-2,TRBV21-1,16,NA,CASTGGAGGSTGELFF,TGTGCCAGCACCGGGGGGGCAGGGGGATCAACCGGGGAGCTGTTTTTT
NA,TRBJ2-7,TRBV6-5,12,NA,CASRTGYYEQYF,TGTGCCAGCCGAACAGGGTACTACGAGCAGTACTTC
NA,TRBJ1-5,TRBV6-2/TRBV6-3,19,TRBD1,CASSRPGQGVTIIAQPQHF,TGTGCCAGCAGTCGTCCGGGACAGGGGGTGACTATAATCGCTCAGCCCCAGCATTTT
NA,TRBJ1-3,TRBV28,17,TRBD1,CASLTRRQGRSGNTIYF,TGTGCCAGCCTAACACGTAGACAGGGGAGATCTGGAAACACCATATATTTT
NA,TRBJ2-1,TRBV24-1,15,TRBD2,CATSATEAGEWEQFF,TGTGCCACCAGTGCCACTGAGGCGGGAGAGTGGGAGCAGTTCTTC
few,TRBJ1-3,TRBV7-9,11,NA,CASSLSDTIYF,TGTGCCAGCAGCCTTTCGGACACCATATATTTT
NA,TRBJ1-5,TRBV7-9,15,NA,CASSLGVGGSQPQHF,TGTGCCAGCAGCTTGGGAGTGGGGGGTAGTCAGCCCCAGCATTTT
NA,TRBJ2-7,TRBV4-1,13,NA,CASSPGYTYEQYF,TGCGCCAGCAGCCCGGGATACACCTACGAGCAGTACTTC
NA,TRBJ1-4,TRBV3-1/TRBV3-2,15,NA,CASSPQGQTNEKLFF,TGTGCCAGCAGCCCTCAAGGACAGACTAATGAAAAACTGTTTTTT
NA,TRBJ2-7,TRBV11-2,15,NA,CASSFFLGGTGEQYF,TGTGCCAGCAGCTTTTTCCTGGGGGGTACGGGCGAGCAGTACTTC
NA,TRBJ2-3,TRBV3-1/TRBV3-2,14,TRBD1,CASSRRTGPDTQYF,TGTGCCAGCAGCCGCCGGACAGGGCCAGATACGCAGTATTTT
NA,TRBJ2-7,TRBV14,15,NA,CASSQNPPGIYEQYF,TGTGCCAGCAGCCAAAATCCCCCAGGGATCTACGAGCAGTACTTC
NA,TRBJ2-1,TRBV19,12,NA,CASGTPYNEQFF,TGTGCCAGTGGGACTCCTTACAATGAGCAGTTCTTC
NA,TRBJ2-1,TRBV29-1,11,NA,CSVERQGNKFF,TGCAGCGTTGAAAGGCAGGGTAATAAGTTCTTC
NA,TRBJ2-5,TRBV29-1,12,NA,CSVEEGVETQYF,TGCAGCGTTGAAGAGGGAGTAGAGACCCAGTACTTC
NA,TRBJ2-1,TRBV7-9,14,TRBD2,CASSLSGTTNEQFF,TGTGCCAGCAGCTTATCCGGGACTACCAATGAGCAGTTCTTC
NA,TRBJ2-1,TRBV9,15,NA,CASSVDSSSYNEQFF,TGTGCCAGCAGCGTAGACTCAAGCTCCTACAATGAGCAGTTCTTC
NA,TRBJ2-3,TRBV30,14,NA,CAWSVGLSTDTQYF,TGTGCCTGGAGTGTTGGACTCAGCACAGATACGCAGTATTTT
NA,TRBJ2-7,TRBV28,12,NA,CASKTGSYEQYF,TGTGCCAGCAAAACAGGGTCCTACGAGCAGTACTTC
few,TRBJ2-1,TRBV12-3/TRBV12-4,12,TRBD2,CASSPTSGRMFF,TGTGCCAGCAGCCCTACTAGCGGGAGGATGTTCTTC
NA,TRBJ2-7,TRBV28,15,TRBD1,CASSFWTGSTYEQYF,TGTGCCAGCAGTTTTTGGACAGGAAGTACCTACGAGCAGTACTTC
once,TRBJ2-4,TRBV4-1,17,NA,CASSLSPDSAAKNIQYF,TGCGCCAGCAGCCTGAGCCCGGACTCAGCAGCCAAAAACATTCAGTACTTC
NA,TRBJ1-1,TRBV3-1/TRBV3-2,14,TRBD1,CASSHTGARTEAFF,TGTGCCAGCAGCCACACAGGGGCCCGGACTGAAGCTTTCTTT
NA,TRBJ1-1,TRBV28,14,NA,CASSLLKGDTEAFF,TGTGCCAGCAGCCTCCTCAAGGGGGACACTGAAGCTTTCTTT
few,TRBJ2-7,TRBV29-1,14,TRBD1,CSVVRQGSSYEQYF,TGCAGCGTCGTTAGACAGGGCAGCTCCTACGAGCAGTACTTC
NA,TRBJ1-1,TRBV30,12,NA,CAWRAWQKEAFF,TGTGCCTGGAGGGCTTGGCAGAAGGAAGCTTTCTTT
NA,TRBJ2-7,TRBV6-5,13,NA,CASKGGYIYEQYF,TGTGCCAGTAAGGGGGGGTACATTTACGAGCAGTACTTC